This T cell receptor (beta chain) was obtained from a study of blood T cell repertoires in COVID-19. Looking at the study overall: PBMCs, B-cell-depleted T cells, or T cells were the source of the cDNA or gDNA that made up the material.

Assay used: immunoSEQ multiplex PCR; TCRdb lists only in-frame clones, some missing. This table holds around 300,000 clones, roughly 90% found once. The CDR3 is 19 amino acids. Germline CDR1 is KGHDR and CDR2 is SFDVKD. V trimming: 4 bases; J trimming: 4 bases; junction bases outside the gene matches: 8. The chain couples TRBV24-1 to TRBJ2-6, with 14 positions matching TRBD2. The receptor was isolated from a woman aged 50 to 60 who had recovered from COVID-19. The sequenced sample consisted of PBMCs or T cells enriched from blood (not recorded which). This CDR3 reads CATSDRGTSGRPGANVLTF. The CDR3, as DNA: TGTGCCACCAGTGACCGTGGGACTAGCGGGAGACCCGGGGCCAACGTCCTGACTTTC.